This T cell receptor beta chain is from a study of T cell repertoires in cytomegalovirus infection. Overall study context: CMV infection and matching HLA type were both indicated by public TCR beta signatures.

V was cut by 0 bases and J by 7 bases, with 7 bases left in between. Germline V gives CDR1 MNHEY, CDR2 SVGAGI. The CDR3 contains 13 residues. In this sample, this clonotype turned up a few times. What it recognizes is unknown. MiXCR was run by TCRdb on the reads, yielding one entry per CDR3 protein. The sample lists about 51,000 distinct CDR3 sequences; 20% were seen once. The study's findings and limits: Individuals carrying CMV plus the relevant HLA were identified by cumulative frequency of public TCR beta families.

The source is a human donor in good health (CMV status not recorded). Some clones in this sample may be carry-over from other donors' samples. The sequencing here drew on CD8+ T cells from cultured PBMCs, taken from culture after CMV antigen stimulation. The gene calls are TRBV6-5 and TRBJ2-1; weak D call: TRBD1 (5 bases). The CDR3 coding sequence is TGTGCCAGCAGTTACTCAGGGGCTAATGAGCAGTTCTTC. Protein sequence: CASSYSGANEQFF.